This record concerns one TCR beta chain sequence. Antigen specificity is unknown. The data derive from a study of T-cell memory formation after mild COVID-19. Findings and caveats of the study: Contracting CD4+ clones lay largely in CM and EM, with CD8+ ones residing in EMRA. Day 37-peaking second-wave clones had unconfirmed SARS-CoV-2 specificity.

TCRdb reprocessed the 5' RACE reads with MiXCR, giving one entry per CDR3 protein. The data show around 420,000 distinct CDR3 sequences, less than 25% seen once. Sample: PBMCs or a T cell subset sorted from them (not recorded which). This clonotype originated in an adult woman who had mild COVID-19 (a few samples of this study predate the infection). Cell type and time point are not known.

CDR3 nucleotides: TGCGCCAGCAGCTTCACTAGCGGGGGAGTCTACGAGCAGTACTTC. Translating it yields CASSFTSGGVYEQYF. The rearrangement uses TRBV5-1 and TRBJ2-7; 11 nucleotides line up with TRBD2. Germline assignment: CDR1 SGHRS and CDR2 YFSETQ. With V trimmed by 2 bases and J by 3 bases, 4 bases remained unmatched. The CDR3 contains 15 residues.